This TCR beta chain was retrieved from a study of shared clonotypes between healthy human individuals. Overall study results and limits: The four-donor shared clonotypes exceeded non-shared clonotypes in generation probability, with non-shared ones scoring lower. In this cohort, only blood was sampled, and tissue repertoires likely differ. A handful of donors shared about 5% of their naive CD4 clonotypes.

CD45RO-negative CD8 cells positively selected for CCR7 made up the naive population, which excluded terminally differentiated effector memory CD45RA+ cells. This clone occurred once. Its antigen is unidentified. Trimming at V came to 4 bases and at J to 5 bases, leaving 11 bases not matched to a gene. CDR3 size: 15 residues. Germline V lookup: CDR1 SGHRS, CDR2 YFSETQ. Clones were sequenced by immunoSEQ multiplex PCR, and TCRdb holds only the in-frame ones, with some missing. The sample records around 2,100,000 clones, 85% to 95% being singletons. This TCR came from a man younger than 30 in good health. The sample consisted of naive CD8+ T cells sorted from blood. The chain combines TRBV5-1 with TRBJ1-2, with 7 bases identical to TRBD1. DNA of the CDR3: TGCGCCAGCAGCCCTTACCGGACAGGATTATATGGCTACACCTTC. Encoded protein: CASSPYRTGLYGYTF.